This is a list of T cell receptor beta chains from one sample in a study of CD8+CD57+ T cells in acquired aplastic anemia. TCRdb processed the reads anew with MiXCR; each CDR3 protein has one entry. The sample consists of about 98,000 distinct CDR3 sequences, 55% to 75% of them appearing once. Source material: sorted CD4+, CD8+, or CD8+CD57+ T cells (not recorded which) from PBMCs. These receptors were collected from a human donor with aplastic anemia. Both conserved end residues are part of each CDR3. Fields, in order: CDR3 length, J gene, V gene, D gene, clone size, CDR3 protein, CDR3 DNA. A D gene is named only where the DNA matches it firmly. Only some rows state a clone size, as once, few, many or a class for expanded clones.

>14|TRBJ1-2|TRBV12-3/TRBV12-4|NA|NA
CASSFQQGSSGYTF
TGTGCCAGCAGTTTTCAACAGGGTTCGTCCGGCTACACCTTC
>12|TRBJ2-7|TRBV2|TRBD1|NA
CASSPGQGRTYF
TGTGCCAGCAGTCCGGGACAGGGACGAACGTACTTC
>13|TRBJ2-7|TRBV24-1|TRBD1|NA
CALAWDRTYEQYF
TGTGCCCTTGCGTGGGACAGAACCTACGAGCAGTACTTC
>14|TRBJ2-2|TRBV10-3|NA|NA
CAISEDGDTGELFF
TGTGCCATCAGTGAGGATGGGGACACCGGGGAGCTGTTTTTT
>15|TRBJ1-6|TRBV2|NA|NA
CATYRDNRYNSPLHF
TGTGCCACCTACCGGGACAACCGCTATAATTCACCCCTCCACTTT
>15|TRBJ1-6|TRBV19|NA|NA
CASRDRGELGSPLHF
TGTGCCAGTAGAGACCGGGGGGAACTGGGTTCACCCCTCCACTTT
>15|TRBJ2-3|TRBV29-1|TRBD2|NA
CSVFPTSGVTDTQYF
TGCAGCGTTTTTCCGACTAGCGGGGTCACAGATACGCAGTATTTT
>13|TRBJ1-1|TRBV7-9|TRBD1|NA
CAIDRVLNTEAFF
TGTGCCATCGACAGGGTGTTGAACACTGAAGCTTTCTTT
>14|TRBJ2-1|TRBV7-9|NA|many
CASSLAGTYNEQFF
TGTGCCAGCAGCTTAGCGGGTACCTACAATGAGCAGTTCTTC
>16|TRBJ2-2|TRBV11-1|NA|NA
CASSPPGWRITGELFF
TGTGCCAGCAGCCCCCCGGGGTGGAGGATCACCGGGGAGCTGTTTTTT
>13|TRBJ2-7|TRBV20-1|TRBD2|NA
CSAHAGVSYEQYF
TGCAGTGCACACGCGGGGGTGAGTTACGAGCAGTACTTC
>14|TRBJ1-5|TRBV19|NA|NA
CASRIRDSNQPQHF
TGTGCCAGTCGTATTAGGGACAGCAATCAGCCCCAGCATTTT
>14|TRBJ1-5|TRBV4-3|TRBD1|NA
CASSQGQGGQPQHF
TGCGCCAGCAGCCAAGGACAGGGCGGTCAGCCCCAGCATTTT
>18|TRBJ2-2|TRBV11-2|NA|NA
CASSLDSYSRLVGGELFF
TGTGCCAGCAGCTTAGATTCGTATTCTCGACTAGTGGGCGGGGAGCTGTTTTTT
>14|TRBJ2-5|TRBV3-1|NA|many
CASSQDLGQETQYF
TGTGCCAGCAGCCAAGATTTGGGTCAAGAGACCCAGTACTTC
>15|TRBJ2-5|TRBV24-1|TRBD1|once
CATSDFQGAQETQYF
TGTGCCACCAGTGACTTTCAGGGGGCTCAAGAGACCCAGTACTTC
>12|TRBJ2-3|TRBV10-2|NA|NA
CASRQGTDTQYF
TGCGCCAGCAGGCAGGGAACAGATACGCAGTATTTT
>14|TRBJ2-3|TRBV11-3|TRBD1|many
CASLGTVSTDTQYF
TGTGCCAGCCTTGGGACAGTCAGCACAGATACGCAGTATTTT
>12|TRBJ2-5|TRBV7-2|TRBD1|NA
CASSRDRQTQYF
TGTGCCAGCAGCCGGGACAGGCAGACCCAGTACTTC
>15|TRBJ1-1|TRBV4-1|NA|NA
CASSQEGTANTEAFF
TGCGCCAGCAGCCAAGAAGGGACGGCGAACACTGAAGCTTTCTTT
>15|TRBJ1-5|TRBV2|TRBD1|few
CASSGRTGEDQPQHF
TGTGCCAGCAGTGGCCGGACAGGGGAGGATCAGCCCCAGCATTTT
>13|TRBJ2-7|TRBV7-9|TRBD2|NA
CASSLTSGYEQYF
TGTGCCAGCAGCTTGACTAGCGGCTACGAGCAGTACTTC
>15|TRBJ1-5|TRBV15|NA|NA
CATSSERGTFQPQHF
TGTGCCACCAGCTCCGAGAGGGGGACCTTTCAGCCCCAGCATTTT
>11|TRBJ2-4|TRBV6-1|NA|NA
CASSELGLQYF
TGTGCCAGCAGTGAACTCGGACTTCAGTACTTC
>13|TRBJ1-1|TRBV20-1|TRBD1|NA
CSALTGTNTEAFF
TGCAGTGCCCTGACAGGGACGAACACTGAAGCTTTCTTT
>15|TRBJ1-1|TRBV19|NA|NA
CATKDGSGANTEAFF
TGTGCCACCAAGGACGGGTCAGGGGCGAACACTGAAGCTTTCTTT
>13|TRBJ1-5|TRBV19|NA|NA
CASSITEHSPQHF
TGTGCCAGTAGTATCACAGAACATTCGCCCCAGCATTTT
>13|TRBJ1-2|TRBV14|NA|NA
CASSHERTASPTF
TGTGCCAGCAGCCATGAAAGGACGGCTTCACCCACCTTC
>15|TRBJ2-7|TRBV20-1|TRBD1|few
CSARDRQGIAYEQYF
TGCAGTGCTAGAGACCGACAGGGGATAGCCTACGAGCAGTACTTC
>13|TRBJ1-2|TRBV6-1|NA|NA
CASRPTGGSSYTF
TGTGCCAGCAGACCGACAGGAGGCAGTAGCTACACCTTC
>14|TRBJ2-1|TRBV24-1|TRBD2|few
CATSGTSGYNEQFF
TGTGCCACCAGCGGGACTAGCGGTTACAATGAGCAGTTCTTC
>15|TRBJ1-1|TRBV19|NA|NA
CASITDGREDTEAFF
TGTGCCAGTATCACTGACGGCAGGGAGGATACTGAAGCTTTCTTT
>14|TRBJ2-7|TRBV5-4|TRBD1|NA
CASRSGQGTYEQYF
TGTGCCAGCAGATCGGGACAGGGGACCTACGAGCAGTACTTC
>14|TRBJ2-7|TRBV29-1|TRBD1|NA
CSAMDRGTSYEQYF
TGCAGCGCAATGGACAGGGGGACATCCTACGAGCAGTACTTC
>11|TRBJ2-2|TRBV10-3|NA|few
CAISSTGELFF
TGTGCCATCAGCAGCACCGGGGAGCTGTTTTTT
>14|TRBJ2-5|TRBV2|NA|NA
CASRVAVVQETQYF
TGTGCCAGCAGGGTAGCGGTTGTCCAAGAGACCCAGTACTTC
>15|TRBJ2-7|TRBV10-3|TRBD2|NA
CAISAGTSGVYEQYF
TGTGCCATCAGTGCCGGGACTAGCGGGGTCTACGAGCAGTACTTC
>14|TRBJ2-7|TRBV5-1|TRBD1|NA
CASRLGQGAEEQYF
TGCGCCAGCAGACTAGGACAGGGGGCAGAAGAGCAGTACTTC
>14|TRBJ1-6|TRBV7-2|TRBD1|NA
CATKDRDYNSPLHF
TGTGCCACCAAGGACAGGGACTATAATTCACCCCTCCACTTT
>12|TRBJ2-5|TRBV10-3|NA|NA
CAASPGAETQYF
TGTGCCGCATCGCCAGGGGCAGAGACCCAGTACTTC
>13|TRBJ1-2|TRBV2|NA|NA
CASSARDSSGYTF
TGTGCCAGCAGCGCCAGGGATTCAAGTGGCTACACCTTC
>13|TRBJ1-4|TRBV20-1|NA|NA
CSARDQQSEKLFF
TGCAGTGCTAGAGATCAACAGTCCGAAAAACTGTTTTTT
>13|TRBJ2-1|TRBV29-1|TRBD1|few
CSVEGQGLNEQFF
TGCAGCGTTGAGGGACAGGGGCTCAATGAGCAGTTCTTC
>11|TRBJ2-7|TRBV29-1|NA|few
CSVVWGHEQYF
TGCAGCGTTGTCTGGGGTCACGAGCAGTACTTC
>14|TRBJ2-7|TRBV12-3/TRBV12-4|TRBD1|NA
CASSKRTGTYEQYF
TGTGCCAGCAGTAAAAGGACAGGGACCTACGAGCAGTACTTC